This TCR beta chain was sequenced for a study of blood T cell repertoires in COVID-19. Across the whole study: T cells, B-cell-depleted T cells, or PBMCs supplied cDNA or gDNA.

Libraries were prepared by immunoSEQ multiplex PCR; TCRdb keeps only in-frame clonotypes and omits some of them. The table has 110,000 or so clones, 65% to 80% seen once; the top ten hold approximately 19%. This CDR3 is built from 14 residues. V lost 8 bases to trimming and J lost 9 bases, with 20 bases between them. CDR1 and CDR2 from the germline V gene are KGHSH and LQKENI. Material: peripheral blood. The rearrangement joins TRBV18 to TRBJ2-1; weak D call: TRBD1 (7 bases). This receptor was taken from a woman between 65 and 79 years old with acute or convalescent COVID-19. CDR3 sequence reads: CASTDLAGGTEQFF. DNA of the CDR3: TGTGCCAGCACAGACCTTGCAGGGGGGACTGAGCAGTTCTTC.